The 14 T cell receptor beta chains below come from one sample, sequenced in a study of shared clonotypes between healthy human individuals. Here immunoSEQ multiplex PCR was the method, and the copy in TCRdb shows in-frame clones only, minus some. The sample has some 1,100,000 clones, around 78% seen once. The specimen was memory CD4+ T cells from PBMCs. Subset here: CD45RA-negative fraction. The source of these receptors is a man aged 18 to 29 in good health. Some clones in this sample may be carry-over from other donors' samples.

The chain joins TRBV28 to TRBJ1-2; TRBD1 might be the D (6 bases). The CDR3 loop spans 17 amino acids. Germline V CDR1 and CDR2: MDHEN, SYDVKM. V shed 6 bases and J shed 1 base, with 21 bases lying between them. For the CDR3, the DNA is TGTGCCAGCAGCTTACCTCCCACAGGGTCGATTAACTATGGCTACACCTTC. Translating gives CASSLPPTGSINYGYTF.

The chain has TRBV11-2 and TRBJ2-5; D gene unclear. CDR1 is SGHAT, CDR2 FQNNGV, per germline. The CDR3 totals 12 residues. Trimming pared 5 bases from V and 5 bases from J, leaving 9 bases between. The CDR3 bases are TGTGCCAGCAGCGTAAGTCGGGAGACCCAGTACTTC. As protein: CASSVSRETQYF.

This sequence joins TRBV27 and TRBJ2-1; 11 bases are shared with TRBD2. This CDR3 comprises 16 residues. Germline loops: CDR1 MNHEY, CDR2 SMNVEV (reference sequence). Trimming cost V 7 bases and J 5 bases; bases outside gene matches: 10. CDR3 sequence reads: CASTELAGVRNNEQFF. As DNA, the CDR3 is TGTGCCAGCACCGAACTAGCGGGAGTCCGGAACAATGAGCAGTTCTTC.

This clone was counted between two and nine times. CDR3 DNA: TGTGCCACCAGCCGGGGGGGTAGTGGAGCGGGAGTGGTCACCGGGGAGCTGTTTTTT. Amino acids: CATSRGGSGAGVVTGELFF. The chain recombines TRBV15 with TRBJ2-2; the match to TRBD2 covers 8 bases. V shed 5 bases, J shed 4 bases, and the junction held 18 bases outside the gene matches. This CDR3 has 19 amino acids. Looked up from germline, CDR1 is LNHNV and CDR2 is YYDKDF (reference sequence).

The chain couples TRBV6-1 to TRBJ1-1, with a weak D call TRBD1 (5 bases). CDR3 length: 16 residues. Trimming pared 4 bases from V and 8 bases from J, leaving 23 bases between. Germline CDR1 and CDR2: MNHNS and SASEGT. The CDR3 region is CASSVARALGGSEAFF. The CDR3 DNA reads TGTGCCAGCAGTGTAGCCAGGGCACTTGGGGGAAGCGAAGCTTTCTTT.

This clone was seen a handful of times. The V and J genes are TRBV29-1 and TRBJ2-7; 8 nucleotides align to TRBD2. The CDR3 is made up of 13 amino acids. CDR1 and CDR2 (germline): SQVTM, ANQGSEA. J lost 3 bases, V lost 6 bases, and 7 bases had no gene match. The CDR3 DNA reads as TGCAGCGTGGGGACTAGAGGAAGCTACGAGCAGTACTTC. Its translation is CSVGTRGSYEQYF.

This chain uses TRBV5-1 with TRBJ1-1, with D uncertain. CDR3 length equals 14 residues. Trimming took 5 bases from V and 1 from J, leaving 12 bases between them. Germline loops: CDR1 SGHRS, CDR2 YFSETQ. CDR3 region: CASRVEPQNTEAFF. In nucleotides, the CDR3 is TGCGCCAGCAGGGTGGAACCGCAGAACACTGAAGCTTTCTTT.

The chain couples TRBV12-5 to TRBJ2-5; unclear D gene. Between the trimmed V and J ends, which lost 7 bases and 5 bases, there was a span of 23 bases. This CDR3 comprises 16 residues. From germline, CDR1 is LGHNT and CDR2 FRNRAP. In nucleotides, the CDR3 is TGTGCTAGTGTCCCCGTCCCCGGGCTTCTTAGGGAGACCCAGTACTTC. Its translation: CASVPVPGLLRETQYF.

With respect to this clone: The same CDR3 also results from other DNA sequences found in this sample. V and J are TRBV29-1 and TRBJ2-3; D is unresolved. This CDR3 region has 11 residues. CDR1 is SQVTM and CDR2 is ANQGSEA in the germline V gene. Deletions cut 3 bases from V and 0 bases from J, with 1 base between. The CDR3 reads CSVDSTDTQYF. DNA for the CDR3: TGCAGCGTTGATAGCACAGATACGCAGTATTTT.

The chain couples TRBV10-1 to TRBJ2-5; D might be TRBD1 or TRBD2, each matching 5 bases. The germline V gene has CDR1 WNHNN and CDR2 SYGVQD (reference sequence). Between the trimmed V and J ends, which lost 6 bases and 2 bases, there was a span of 10 bases. The CDR3 runs to 13 residues. The CDR3 DNA sequence: TGCGCCAGCAGCCGGGACCCACAAGAGACCCAGTACTTC. Amino acid sequence: CASSRDPQETQYF.

This rearrangement joins TRBV4-1 to TRBJ1-2, with a weak D call TRBD1 (6 bases). The CDR3 is 16 residues long. Germline CDR1 is MGHRA and CDR2 is YSYEKL. V was shortened by 3 bases and J by 6 bases, with 20 bases between the two germline ends. CDR3 DNA: TGCGCCAGCAGCCACACACCGTCAGGGGCTTCAGATGGCTACACCTTC. This sequence encodes CASSHTPSGASDGYTF.

J is TRBJ1-2 and V is TRBV28; 8 bases agree with TRBD1. CDR3 size: 14 residues. Germline loops: CDR1 MDHEN, CDR2 SYDVKM. V was clipped by 5 bases and J by 8 bases; unmatched bases: 10. CDR3 sequence: CASSPGQGRRGYTF. CDR3 DNA sequence: TGTGCCAGCAGTCCCGGACAGGGAAGGCGGGGCTACACCTTC.

The chain couples TRBV2 to TRBJ1-6; the D is unclear. Germline V CDR1 and CDR2: SNHLY, FYNNEI. V was trimmed by 3 bases and J by 8 bases, leaving 5 bases between them. The CDR3 contains 12 residues. The chain's CDR3 is CASSDFDSPLHF. The CDR3 DNA follows: TGTGCCAGCAGTGATTTCGATTCACCCCTCCACTTT.

The genes are TRBV5-6 and TRBJ2-4; D call uncertain. Germline CDR1 reads SGHDT; CDR2 reads YYEEEE. V lost 2 bases and J lost 0, with 15 bases in between. The CDR3 length is 17 residues. Here the CDR3 reads CASSFRTTNVAKNIQYF. For the CDR3, the DNA is TGTGCCAGCAGCTTTAGGACGACAAACGTAGCCAAAAACATTCAGTACTTC.